These 7 T cell receptor beta chains came from one sample sequenced in a study of blood T cell repertoires in COVID-19. Repertoires were generated with immunoSEQ multiplex PCR, while TCRdb's copy carries only in-frame clones and drops some. The sample lists 120,000 to 150,000 clones, around 81% occurring once. Sequencing used peripheral blood. All receptors come from a woman aged 45-65 years with acute or convalescent COVID-19.

The genes are TRBV5-1 and TRBJ2-7, with no clear D. Germline V gene data show CDR1 as SGHRS and CDR2 as YFSETQ. The CDR3 is made up of 14 amino acids. The V and J ends lost 0 bases and 2 bases respectively, with 9 bases between them. The CDR3 loop reads CASSLATPTYEQYF. The CDR3 DNA is TGCGCCAGCAGCTTGGCGACTCCGACCTACGAGCAGTACTTC.

The CDR3 sequence: CASNNRDSNQPQHF. The CDR3 nucleotides are TGTGCCAGTAATAACAGGGATAGCAATCAGCCCCAGCATTTT. The rearrangement joins TRBV2 to TRBJ1-5; D perhaps matches TRBD1 (6 bases). V was cut by 9 bases and J by 0 bases, with 12 bases left in between. Germline CDR1 and CDR2: SNHLY and FYNNEI. The CDR3 loop spans 14 amino acids.

The chain is built from TRBV19 and TRBJ1-5, with D tentatively TRBD1 (5 bases). This CDR3 has 15 amino acids. V was clipped by 6 bases and J by 4 bases, with 16 bases between them. Germline CDR1 reads LNHDA; CDR2 reads SQIVND (reference sequence). CDR3 amino acids: CASREEGPLNQPQHF. DNA of the CDR3: TGTGCCAGTAGAGAGGAGGGGCCCCTTAATCAGCCCCAGCATTTT. The variable domain in full, with the rest retrieved from reference TRBV19 and TRBJ1-5, is DGGITQSPKYLFRKEGQNVTLSCEQNLNHDAMYWYRQDPGQGLRLIYYSQIVNDFQKGDIAEGYSVSREKKESFPLTVTSAQKNPTAFYLCASREEGPLNQPQHFGDGTRLSIL.

This rearrangement joins TRBV9 to TRBJ1-6, with unresolved D. CDR3 length: 15 amino acids. V was trimmed by 2 bases and J by 11 bases, leaving 17 bases between them. Germline V gives CDR1 SGDLS, CDR2 YYNGEE. The chain's CDR3 is CASSVGGDSRAPLHF. The CDR3 coding sequence is TGTGCCAGCAGCGTGGGCGGCGACTCGAGGGCACCCCTCCACTTT.

The chain uses TRBV15 and TRBJ1-2; no clear D gene. This CDR3 has 14 amino acids. From germline, CDR1 is LNHNV and CDR2 YYDKDF (reference sequence). V dropped 0 bases and J dropped 4 bases, with 9 bases sitting between them. CDR3 sequence (DNA): TGTGCCACCAGCAGAGAAGTTGGCAGCTATGGCTACACCTTC. Its protein product is CATSREVGSYGYTF.

This chain joins TRBV28 and TRBJ2-3; 10 bases match TRBD2. The CDR3 is 16 residues long. Germline trimming cut 0 bases from V and 4 bases from J; bases unmatched to any gene: 4. The germline V gene has CDR1 MDHEN and CDR2 SYDVKM. The CDR3 DNA reads TGTGCCAGCAGTTTATGGGGGACTAGCGCTGCAGATACGCAGTATTTT. Amino acids: CASSLWGTSAADTQYF.

V is TRBV18 and J is TRBJ1-5; 8 bases are a match to TRBD1. The trim removed 5 bases at V and 0 bases at J, leaving 6 bases unmatched. Germline V lookup: CDR1 KGHSH, CDR2 LQKENI. The CDR3 runs to 16 residues. CDR3 DNA: TGTGCCAGCTCAGAGACAGGGGCGGATAGCAATCAGCCCCAGCATTTT. Translating it yields CASSETGADSNQPQHF.